The rows below give T cell receptor beta chains drawn from one sample of a study of blood T cell repertoires in COVID-19. Profiled with immunoSEQ multiplex PCR; TCRdb holds only in-frame clones, not every one. The table lists tens of thousands of clones, roughly 87% of them singletons. What was sequenced was peripheral blood. The receptors originated from a woman aged 80 or over with acute or convalescent COVID-19. Each CDR3 is given with its conserved first and last residue. Fields, in order: J gene, D gene, V gene, clone size, CDR3 DNA, CDR3 protein. D genes are given only for firm matches. Only some rows state a clone size, as once, few, many or a class for expanded clones.

j_gene: TRBJ2-7; d_gene: .; v_gene: TRBV18; abundance: .; CDR3nt: TGTGCCAGCTCACCACTGGTAGGGGGCTCCTACGAGCAGTACTTC; CDR3aa: CASSPLVGGSYEQYF
j_gene: TRBJ2-3; d_gene: .; v_gene: TRBV5-4; abundance: .; CDR3nt: TGTGCCAGCAGCTTGGAGCTAACCACAGATACGCAGTATTTT; CDR3aa: CASSLELTTDTQYF
j_gene: TRBJ2-3; d_gene: .; v_gene: TRBV7-9; abundance: .; CDR3nt: TGTGCCAGCAGGGAAACTAAAACAGATACGCAGTATTTT; CDR3aa: CASRETKTDTQYF
j_gene: TRBJ1-6; d_gene: .; v_gene: TRBV7-2; abundance: .; CDR3nt: TGTGCCAGCAGCTACGCGGGACCGGGACGGTCACCCCTCCACTTT; CDR3aa: CASSYAGPGRSPLHF
j_gene: TRBJ2-5; d_gene: TRBD1; v_gene: TRBV7-9; abundance: .; CDR3nt: TGTGCCAGCAGCCAGGGACAGGGTTGGGAGACCCAGTACTTC; CDR3aa: CASSQGQGWETQYF
j_gene: TRBJ1-1; d_gene: .; v_gene: TRBV2; abundance: .; CDR3nt: TGTGCCAGCAGCAATTCGGGAATTCAAGCTTTCTTT; CDR3aa: CASSNSGIQAFF
j_gene: TRBJ2-2; d_gene: TRBD1; v_gene: TRBV7-9; abundance: medium-sized; CDR3nt: TGTGCCAGCAGGGACCGGGACAGTGACACCGGGGAGCTGTTTTTT; CDR3aa: CASRDRDSDTGELFF
j_gene: TRBJ1-4; d_gene: .; v_gene: TRBV30; abundance: .; CDR3nt: TGTGCCTGGAGTCCCAACAGGGAGACTAATGAAAAACTGTTTTTT; CDR3aa: CAWSPNRETNEKLFF
j_gene: TRBJ2-6; d_gene: .; v_gene: TRBV7-8; abundance: .; CDR3nt: TGTGCCAGCAGCCTGATCACGGCAGGATCTTCTGGGGCCAACGTCCTGACTTTC; CDR3aa: CASSLITAGSSGANVLTF
j_gene: TRBJ2-6; d_gene: TRBD2; v_gene: TRBV5-5; abundance: few; CDR3nt: TGTGCCAGCAGCCCCTACGGGGGGACTGGGGCCAACGTCCTGACTTTC; CDR3aa: CASSPYGGTGANVLTF
j_gene: TRBJ1-2; d_gene: TRBD1; v_gene: TRBV9; abundance: .; CDR3nt: TGTGCCAGCAGCGTAGCGGGGACAGAAATCTATGGCTACACCTTC; CDR3aa: CASSVAGTEIYGYTF
j_gene: TRBJ1-2; d_gene: .; v_gene: TRBV3-1/TRBV3-2; abundance: .; CDR3nt: TGTGCCAGCAGCCAATGGCGGGACTATGGCTACACCTTC; CDR3aa: CASSQWRDYGYTF
j_gene: TRBJ1-6; d_gene: .; v_gene: TRBV7-2; abundance: .; CDR3nt: TGTGCCATGTCGGACAATACACGCTATAATTCACCCCTCCACTTT; CDR3aa: CAMSDNTRYNSPLHF
j_gene: TRBJ2-1; d_gene: .; v_gene: TRBV6-5; abundance: once; CDR3nt: TGTGCCACCCCCCCGGACACCTATAGGGATGAGCAGTTCTTC; CDR3aa: CATPPDTYRDEQFF
j_gene: TRBJ1-1; d_gene: .; v_gene: TRBV6-1; abundance: .; CDR3nt: TGTGCCAGCACCTTGGGGGACTCGACTTTCTTT; CDR3aa: CASTLGDSTFF
j_gene: TRBJ2-1; d_gene: TRBD2; v_gene: TRBV5-1; abundance: .; CDR3nt: TGCGCCAGCAGCTTCCCTAGCGGGGGGGCTTCGAGGACCTACAATGAGCAGTTCTTC; CDR3aa: CASSFPSGGASRTYNEQFF
j_gene: TRBJ2-4; d_gene: TRBD1; v_gene: TRBV15; abundance: .; CDR3nt: TGTGCCACCAGCAGCTACAGACAGGGGTTGGAAAACATTCAGTACTTC; CDR3aa: CATSSYRQGLENIQYF
j_gene: TRBJ2-1; d_gene: TRBD2; v_gene: TRBV27; abundance: .; CDR3nt: TGTGCCAGCAGTCCGTGGACTAGCGGGGGGTACAATGAGCAGTTCTTC; CDR3aa: CASSPWTSGGYNEQFF
j_gene: TRBJ1-2; d_gene: TRBD1; v_gene: TRBV5-8; abundance: .; CDR3nt: TGTGCCAGCAGCTCGGGACAGGGGCAGGGCTATGGCTACACCTTC; CDR3aa: CASSSGQGQGYGYTF
j_gene: TRBJ1-4; d_gene: .; v_gene: TRBV7-9; abundance: .; CDR3nt: TGTGCCAGCAGCCCTGTGAATGAAAAACTGTTTTTT; CDR3aa: CASSPVNEKLFF
j_gene: TRBJ2-5; d_gene: TRBD1; v_gene: TRBV18; abundance: once; CDR3nt: TGTGCCAGCTCCCGGACAGGGCAACAAGAGACCCAGTACTTC; CDR3aa: CASSRTGQQETQYF
j_gene: TRBJ1-5; d_gene: .; v_gene: TRBV5-8; abundance: .; CDR3nt: TGTGCCAGCACCGAACCCGGGGGCAATCAGCCCCAGCATTTT; CDR3aa: CASTEPGGNQPQHF
j_gene: TRBJ1-5; d_gene: TRBD1; v_gene: TRBV3-1/TRBV3-2; abundance: .; CDR3nt: TGTGCCAGCAGCCTCGGACAGGGGGCAGGTCAGCCCCAGCATTTT; CDR3aa: CASSLGQGAGQPQHF
j_gene: TRBJ2-3; d_gene: TRBD2; v_gene: TRBV19; abundance: few; CDR3nt: TGTGCCAGTAGTACCCCTAGAGCGGGGGGCACAGATACGCAGTATTTT; CDR3aa: CASSTPRAGGTDTQYF
j_gene: TRBJ1-2; d_gene: TRBD1; v_gene: TRBV30; abundance: .; CDR3nt: TGTGCCTGGCTCCGCGGGCAGGGGGATGGCTACACCTTC; CDR3aa: CAWLRGQGDGYTF
j_gene: TRBJ1-6; d_gene: .; v_gene: TRBV19; abundance: .; CDR3nt: TGTGCCAGTAGTAACCAGGCTAGGGGGAATTCACCCCTCCACTTT; CDR3aa: CASSNQARGNSPLHF
j_gene: TRBJ2-1; d_gene: TRBD2; v_gene: TRBV20-1; abundance: .; CDR3nt: TGCAGCCCTAGCGGGAACAATGAGCAGTTCTTC; CDR3aa: CSPSGNNEQFF
j_gene: TRBJ1-2; d_gene: .; v_gene: TRBV6-5; abundance: .; CDR3nt: TGTGCCAGAACTGACTCAGGGTCCGGCTACACCTTC; CDR3aa: CARTDSGSGYTF
j_gene: TRBJ2-3; d_gene: TRBD2; v_gene: TRBV27; abundance: .; CDR3nt: TGTGCCAGCACCCCGGTTAGAACTAGCGGGGGAACGGATACGCAGTATTTT; CDR3aa: CASTPVRTSGGTDTQYF
j_gene: TRBJ1-2; d_gene: .; v_gene: TRBV7-6; abundance: .; CDR3nt: TGTGCCAGCAGCCCAACAGGAAATTATGGCTACACCTTC; CDR3aa: CASSPTGNYGYTF
j_gene: TRBJ2-7; d_gene: .; v_gene: TRBV20-1; abundance: .; CDR3nt: TGCAGTGCTCCCAACTCCTACGAGCAGTACTTC; CDR3aa: CSAPNSYEQYF
j_gene: TRBJ2-1; d_gene: TRBD2; v_gene: TRBV29-1; abundance: .; CDR3nt: TGCAGCGTTGAATCCCTAGCGGGGGGCGATGAGCAGTTCTTC; CDR3aa: CSVESLAGGDEQFF
j_gene: TRBJ1-2; d_gene: TRBD1; v_gene: TRBV5-4; abundance: .; CDR3nt: TGTGCCAGCAGCAACCCCGGGACAGGTGGTGGCTACACCTTC; CDR3aa: CASSNPGTGGGYTF
j_gene: TRBJ2-3; d_gene: TRBD2; v_gene: TRBV7-7; abundance: .; CDR3nt: TGTGCCAGCAACGGGGGGGGTAGCACAGATACGCAGTATTTT; CDR3aa: CASNGGGSTDTQYF
j_gene: TRBJ2-2; d_gene: TRBD1; v_gene: TRBV5-4; abundance: few; CDR3nt: TGTGCCAGCAGCGGGGGGACAGGGAGGCTAGCCGGGGAGCTGTTTTTT; CDR3aa: CASSGGTGRLAGELFF
j_gene: TRBJ2-2; d_gene: .; v_gene: TRBV27; abundance: .; CDR3nt: TGTGCCAGCAGTTTATCTCGGGTATCCGGGGAGCTGTTTTTT; CDR3aa: CASSLSRVSGELFF
j_gene: TRBJ1-2; d_gene: .; v_gene: TRBV28; abundance: .; CDR3nt: TGTGCCAGCAGTACCCCGGGCGAGGGACTATATGGCTACACCTTC; CDR3aa: CASSTPGEGLYGYTF
j_gene: TRBJ1-1; d_gene: TRBD1; v_gene: TRBV18; abundance: .; CDR3nt: TGTGCCAGCTCACCACCTACAGGGGGCTCGGACACTGAAGCTTTCTTT; CDR3aa: CASSPPTGGSDTEAFF
j_gene: TRBJ2-7; d_gene: .; v_gene: TRBV5-4; abundance: .; CDR3nt: TGTGCCAGCAGCTTGTACGGCTCCTACGAGCAGTACTTC; CDR3aa: CASSLYGSYEQYF
j_gene: TRBJ1-2; d_gene: .; v_gene: TRBV2; abundance: .; CDR3nt: TGTGCCAGCAAGGGGGAAGGGTACTATGGCTACACCTTC; CDR3aa: CASKGEGYYGYTF
j_gene: TRBJ2-2; d_gene: .; v_gene: TRBV19; abundance: .; CDR3nt: TGTGCCAGTAAGGTCGGACATTTGAACACCGGGGAGCTGTTTTTT; CDR3aa: CASKVGHLNTGELFF
j_gene: TRBJ2-1; d_gene: TRBD2; v_gene: TRBV18; abundance: .; CDR3nt: TGTGCCAGCTCACTCTCCTTCGCGGGGGATTATGAGCAGTTCTTC; CDR3aa: CASSLSFAGDYEQFF
j_gene: TRBJ1-2; d_gene: TRBD1; v_gene: TRBV28; abundance: .; CDR3nt: TGTGCCAGCAGACACTCCGGGACAGGGGGCGATGGCTACACCTTC; CDR3aa: CASRHSGTGGDGYTF
j_gene: TRBJ1-4; d_gene: .; v_gene: TRBV6-5; abundance: .; CDR3nt: TGTGCCAGCAGTTACTCGAGGGATGAAAAACTGTTTTTT; CDR3aa: CASSYSRDEKLFF
j_gene: TRBJ1-4; d_gene: .; v_gene: TRBV3-1/TRBV3-2; abundance: .; CDR3nt: TGTGCCAGCAGCCAAGATTGGGCGAGTAATGAAAAACTGTTTTTT; CDR3aa: CASSQDWASNEKLFF
j_gene: TRBJ2-4; d_gene: .; v_gene: TRBV7-2; abundance: few; CDR3nt: TGTGCCAGCAGCTTAGCAGGGGGAAATAACATTCAGTACTTC; CDR3aa: CASSLAGGNNIQYF
j_gene: TRBJ2-7; d_gene: .; v_gene: TRBV30; abundance: .; CDR3nt: TGTGCCTGGAGTTTAGGAGTTTCCTACGAGCAGTACTTC; CDR3aa: CAWSLGVSYEQYF
j_gene: TRBJ1-1; d_gene: .; v_gene: TRBV11-2; abundance: .; CDR3nt: TGTGCCAGCAGCCCCAGGGTGGGTGGAGGGGTCACTGAAGCTTTCTTT; CDR3aa: CASSPRVGGGVTEAFF
j_gene: TRBJ2-2; d_gene: .; v_gene: TRBV4-2; abundance: .; CDR3nt: TGTGCCAGCAGCCTCCAGGAGAACACCGGGGAGCTGTTTTTT; CDR3aa: CASSLQENTGELFF
j_gene: TRBJ2-2; d_gene: TRBD1; v_gene: TRBV5-1; abundance: few; CDR3nt: TGCGCCAGCAGCTTGGCACCCCGAGCAGGGGGTATTGCCGGGGAGCTGTTTTTT; CDR3aa: CASSLAPRAGGIAGELFF
j_gene: TRBJ2-5; d_gene: .; v_gene: TRBV3-1/TRBV3-2; abundance: .; CDR3nt: TGTGCCAGCAGCCACCCGGACAAAAAGACCCAGTACTTC; CDR3aa: CASSHPDKKTQYF
j_gene: TRBJ1-4; d_gene: TRBD1; v_gene: TRBV19; abundance: .; CDR3nt: TGTGCCAGTAGTCACAGGGACAGGCAAACAACTAATGAAAAACTGTTTTTT; CDR3aa: CASSHRDRQTTNEKLFF
j_gene: TRBJ2-3; d_gene: .; v_gene: TRBV5-1; abundance: .; CDR3nt: TGCGCCAGCAGCCCCACGGAGGATACAGATACGCAGTATTTT; CDR3aa: CASSPTEDTDTQYF
j_gene: TRBJ2-7; d_gene: .; v_gene: TRBV18; abundance: .; CDR3nt: TGTGCCAGCTCACCCGCTGCGGCCTACTACGAGCAGTACTTC; CDR3aa: CASSPAAAYYEQYF
j_gene: TRBJ1-2; d_gene: TRBD1; v_gene: TRBV19; abundance: once; CDR3nt: TGTGCCAGTAGTTCCAGACAGGGCGCCCCGGGTGGCTACACCTTC; CDR3aa: CASSSRQGAPGGYTF
j_gene: TRBJ2-1; d_gene: TRBD2; v_gene: TRBV3-1/TRBV3-2; abundance: .; CDR3nt: TGTGCCAGCAGCCAAGTACTAGCGGACTACAATGAGCAGTTCTTC; CDR3aa: CASSQVLADYNEQFF
j_gene: TRBJ2-2; d_gene: TRBD1; v_gene: TRBV7-9; abundance: .; CDR3nt: TGTGCCAGCAGCCCCCTCCGAGTAGGGGGCAACACCGGGGAGCTGTTTTTT; CDR3aa: CASSPLRVGGNTGELFF